Presented here are 20 T cell receptor beta chains from one specimen sequenced in a study of T cells expressing NK-cell markers. TCRdb reprocessed the 5' RACE reads and keeps a single row for each CDR3 protein, giving no DNA. Here the sample table reports roughly 390,000 distinct CDR3 sequences. The sample was blood T cells: a sorted CD56 or NKG2C T cell subset, CD4+ or CD8+ T cells, or bulk PBMC T cells (not recorded which). The receptors shown here come from a man aged 18 to 69 in good health.

The V gene is TRBV5-6, the J gene TRBJ1-3; TCRdb picks TRBD1, but there is no DNA to check that call. From germline, CDR1 is SGHDT and CDR2 YYEEEE. This CDR3 is 13 amino acids long. The CDR3 loop reads CASSLRGGNTIYF.

The V and J genes are TRBV7-6 and TRBJ1-1. CDR1 and CDR2 (germline): SGHVS, FNYEAQ. The CDR3 has 14 amino acids. This CDR3 is CASSLATRHTEAFF.

CDR3 in amino acids: CASSYGRQGVYEQYF. The V call is TRBV3-1, the J call TRBJ2-7; lacking DNA, the TRBD2 call made by TCRdb goes unchecked. Germline assignment: CDR1 LGHDT and CDR2 YNNKEL (reference sequence). CDR3 length: 15 amino acids.

J is TRBJ2-1 and V is TRBV5-6; TCRdb names TRBD1, which stays unverified in the absence of DNA. The CDR3 contains 16 residues. The germline V gene has CDR1 SGHDT and CDR2 YYEEEE. CDR3 sequence: CASSLTQGNRYNEQFF.

The chain carries TRBV20-1 and TRBJ2-1. This CDR3 is built from 13 residues. Germline assignment: CDR1 DFQATT and CDR2 SNEGSKA (reference sequence). This CDR3 is CSAHTHSRNEQFF.

V and J are TRBV9 and TRBJ2-3; TCRdb selects TRBD1, and the lack of DNA leaves this call unchecked. CDR1 and CDR2 from the germline V gene are SGDLS and YYNGEE. The CDR3 spans 16 residues. CDR3 protein: CASSVVPVWGTDTQYF. Based on the CDR3 plus reference TRBV9 and TRBJ2-3, the full variable domain is DSGVTQTPKHLITATGQRVTLRCSPRSGDLSVYWYQQSLDQGLQFLIQYYNGEERAKGNILERFSAQQFPDLHSELNLSSLELGDSALYFCASSVVPVWGTDTQYFGPGTRLTVL.

V and J are TRBV3-1 and TRBJ1-5; there is no DNA to check the TCRdb D call of TRBD1. The CDR3 consists of 15 residues. The germline V gene encodes CDR1 LGHDT and CDR2 YNNKEL (reference sequence). CDR3 amino acids: CASSHSQGAAQPQHF.

This rearrangement joins TRBV20-1 to TRBJ2-1; TCRdb's assignment of TRBD1 cannot be checked, as there is no DNA. This CDR3 has 13 residues. Germline CDR1 is DFQATT and CDR2 is SNEGSKA (reference sequence). CDR3 region: CSAPQDGGREQFF.

The chain links TRBV9 to TRBJ2-3; TCRdb picks TRBD2, but there is no DNA to check that call. Germline V CDR1 and CDR2: SGDLS, YYNGEE. This CDR3 contains 16 residues. The chain's CDR3 is CASSGAAGGHADTQYF. Supplemented by reference TRBV9 and TRBJ2-3, the full variable domain reads DSGVTQTPKHLITATGQRVTLRCSPRSGDLSVYWYQQSLDQGLQFLIQYYNGEERAKGNILERFSAQQFPDLHSELNLSSLELGDSALYFCASSGAAGGHADTQYFGPGTRLTVL.

The J gene is TRBJ1-1, the V gene TRBV6-1; TCRdb returns TRBD1, unconfirmable since there is no DNA. The CDR3 loop spans 15 amino acids. CDR1 and CDR2 from the germline V gene are MNHNS and SASEGT. CDR3 loop: CASTGPTGRTTEAFF.

The rearrangement links TRBV5-1 to TRBJ2-7; as DNA is missing, the TRBD1 call by TCRdb cannot be tested. This CDR3 contains 14 residues. Germline V gene data show CDR1 as SGHRS and CDR2 as YFSETQ. The chain's CDR3 is CASSLEVGGDEQYF.

The chain links TRBV20-1 to TRBJ2-7; the D call of TRBD2 rests on TCRdb alone, since no DNA is present to check it. This CDR3 has 17 amino acids. Germline loops: CDR1 DFQATT, CDR2 SNEGSKA (reference sequence). The CDR3 here is CSARARTSGETFGEQYF.

The chain is built from TRBV5-1 and TRBJ2-7; no DNA is available, so the TRBD2 call from TCRdb remains unchecked. The germline gives CDR1 SGHRS, CDR2 YFSETQ. The CDR3 consists of 18 residues. CDR3 in amino acids: CASSWGRTSGGARYEQYF.

Here the CDR3 reads CASSAGIFDNSPLHF. This chain links TRBV14 with TRBJ1-6; TCRdb outputs TRBD1, but without DNA this stays unchecked. The CDR3 has 15 amino acids. Germline V gives CDR1 SGHDN, CDR2 FVKESK.

This chain uses TRBV18 with TRBJ2-3; checking the TCRdb D call of TRBD2 is not possible without DNA. The CDR3 sequence is 18 residues long. Looked up from germline, CDR1 is KGHSH and CDR2 is LQKENI. CDR3 region: CASSPLPRLAGPTDTQYF. Full variable domain (remainder filled in from reference TRBV18 and TRBJ2-3): NAGVMQNPRHLVRRRGQEARLRCSPMKGHSHVYWYRQLPEEGLKFMVYLQKENIIDESGMPKERFSAEFPKEGPSILRIQQVVRGDSAAYFCASSPLPRLAGPTDTQYFGPGTRLTVL.

The V and J genes are TRBV5-1 and TRBJ2-2; TCRdb selects TRBD1, and the lack of DNA leaves this call unchecked. The germline gives CDR1 SGHRS, CDR2 YFSETQ. The CDR3 loop spans 17 amino acids. CDR3 protein: CASQLELVQGATGELFF.

The rearrangement joins TRBV18 to TRBJ2-5; TCRdb selects TRBD1, and the lack of DNA leaves this call unchecked. Germline loops: CDR1 KGHSH, CDR2 LQKENI. CDR3 size: 13 residues. The CDR3 here is CASAWTAQETQYF. Together with reference TRBV18 and TRBJ2-5, the CDR3 gives the full variable domain: NAGVMQNPRHLVRRRGQEARLRCSPMKGHSHVYWYRQLPEEGLKFMVYLQKENIIDESGMPKERFSAEFPKEGPSILRIQQVVRGDSAAYFCASAWTAQETQYFGPGTRLLVL.

J is TRBJ2-3 and V is TRBV18; TCRdb calls TRBD2, which cannot be checked without DNA. Germline values: CDR1 KGHSH, CDR2 LQKENI. The CDR3 runs to 17 residues. CDR3 amino acids: CASSPTRTSRASDTQYF.

This chain uses TRBV20-1 with TRBJ1-1. Germline V lookup: CDR1 DFQATT, CDR2 SNEGSKA (reference sequence). The CDR3 extends over 13 amino acids. The chain's CDR3 is CSASDHGNTEAFF.

The chain couples TRBV20-1 to TRBJ2-5; TCRdb picks TRBD1, but there is no DNA to check that call. This CDR3 is 12 amino acids long. Germline CDR1 reads DFQATT; CDR2 reads SNEGSKA (reference sequence). This chain's CDR3 is CSAAPGGKTQYF.